This TCR beta chain was identified in a study of T cells after yellow fever vaccination. This clonotype turned up a few times. No antigen is known for it. Generation of TCR cDNA used 5'RACE template switching (which added a universal primer site and UMIs). TCRdb reprocessed the 5' RACE reads with MiXCR, giving one entry per CDR3 protein. The sample lists 250,000 or so distinct CDR3 sequences, roughly 3.5% occurring once. Study-wide points: Abundant bulk-derived clonotypes could contaminate FACS-sorted repertoires.

The CDR3 runs 14 residues. Germline V CDR1 and CDR2: SGHTA, FQGNSA. V lost 5 bases to trimming and J lost 1 base, with 11 bases between them. This receptor was obtained from a man between 18 and 35 years old who received the YFV17D yellow fever vaccine. Sequences were derived from PBMCs, sampled 15 days after the yellow fever booster vaccination. The V call is TRBV7-2, the J call TRBJ1-1, with TRBD1 as a possible D gene (5 bases). The CDR3 sequence: CASSRPGGNTEAFF. As DNA, the CDR3 is TGTGCCAGCAGCCGCCCCGGGGGGAACACTGAAGCTTTCTTT.